The entry that follows covers one T cell receptor beta chain sequence. Its specific antigen is unknown. Including the terminal cysteine and phenylalanine, the CDR3 comprises 16 residues. No DNA is recorded. Per the germline V gene (reference sequence), SEHNR is the CDR1 and FQNEAQ is the CDR2. HCMV-specific IgG was detected in serum with a commercial ELISA kit to determine HCMV serostatus. Ficoll density gradient centrifugation was used to isolate peripheral blood mononuclear cells from blood. This sample was sequenced with an Illumina HiSeq 2000. TCR beta cDNA libraries were made by 5'RACE template switching that added a universal primer site and unique molecular identifiers. Synthesis of cDNA was primed from the TCR beta constant segment and was followed by two consecutive PCR amplification steps. Concerning the study's data processing: Reads were demultiplexed and grouped by UMI with MIGEC, and clonotypes were assembled and quantified with MiTCR. To exclude erroneous sequences, any TCR cDNA sequence not supported by at least two reads was discarded. The tcR package was used for downstream repertoire analysis, with clonotypes matched between fractions based on CDR3 nucleotide sequence plus V segment. VDJmatch was used to annotate antigen specificity against VDJdb, with one amino acid substitution allowed in CDR3. Once TCRdb had reprocessed the reads, it stored one entry per CDR3 protein sequence and supplied no DNA. TCRdb's processing, not the authors', yielded these V and J calls. This sample's records show 500,000 to 700,000 distinct CDR3 sequences. The ten largest clonotypes hold under 4.5% of the sample.

The entry originates in a study of T cells expressing NK-cell markers (dated by TCRdb to about 2020). Background for the entire study: Three sorted T-cell subsets (CD3+CD56+NKG2C+, CD3+CD56+NKG2C- and CD3+CD56-NKG2C+) from fewer than 10 donors had their TCR beta-chain repertoires profiled. Among the eight sequenced donors, seven were HCMV-seropositive and one was HCMV-seronegative. Randomly selected healthy volunteers, three men and five women, were used as the eight sequenced donors. Sequencing of the libraries produced 2 x 150 bp reads on Illumina HiSeq 2000/2500, MiSeq or NextSeq. The paper as a whole reports these results and caveats: For about 6 donors, the dominant CD3+CD56+NKG2C+ clonotypes were among the top 10 CD8+ clonotypes and accounted for roughly 1.0-7.5% of CD8+ T cells. Whether the expanded NKG2C-expressing T cell clones were specific for HCMV antigens remained unclear. Those dominant clonotypes were again the most abundant among CD3+CD56-NKG2C+ cells in a few donors, at about 25-65%.

The chain is assembled from TRBV7-9 and TRBJ1-3; TCRdb returns TRBD1, unconfirmable since there is no DNA. This clonotype originated in a man aged 18-30 years in good health. Donor details come from another sample of the same person, matched by shared clones. The sequenced sample was blood T cells: a sorted CD56 or NKG2C T cell subset, CD4+ or CD8+ T cells, or bulk PBMC T cells (not recorded which). The CDR3 protein sequence reads: CASSWQGKSSGNTIYF.